The entry below gives a single TCR beta chain sequence along with its context. CDR3 size: 16 residues. V lost 2 bases to trimming and J lost 2 bases, with 14 bases between them. From germline, CDR1 is MNHNS and CDR2 SASEGT. The data were produced by immunoSEQ multiplex PCR, yet TCRdb's version contains in-frame clones alone and is incomplete. This sample has roughly 210,000 clones, with roughly nine tenths found just once. The sample originates from a study of blood T cell repertoires in COVID-19. The origin of this receptor is a man between 65 and 79 years old with acute or convalescent COVID-19. Sequences were obtained from peripheral blood. The chain links TRBV6-1 to TRBJ2-3, with D perhaps matching TRBD2 (7 bases). The CDR3 is CASSERGATTTDTQYF. The CDR3 DNA sequence: TGTGCCAGCAGTGAACGGGGGGCAACTACCACAGATACGCAGTATTTT.